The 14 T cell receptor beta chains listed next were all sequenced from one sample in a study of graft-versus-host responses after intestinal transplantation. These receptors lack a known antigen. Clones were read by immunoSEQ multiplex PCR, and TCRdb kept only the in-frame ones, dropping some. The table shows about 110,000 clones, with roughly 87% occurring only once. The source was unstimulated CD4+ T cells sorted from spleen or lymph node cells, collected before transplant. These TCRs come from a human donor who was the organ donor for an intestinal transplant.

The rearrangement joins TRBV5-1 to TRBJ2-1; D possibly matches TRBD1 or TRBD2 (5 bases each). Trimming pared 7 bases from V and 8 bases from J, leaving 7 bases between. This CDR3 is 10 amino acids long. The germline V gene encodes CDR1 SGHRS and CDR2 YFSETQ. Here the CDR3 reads CASGDDEQFF. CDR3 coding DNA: TGCGCCAGCGGGGACGATGAGCAGTTCTTC.

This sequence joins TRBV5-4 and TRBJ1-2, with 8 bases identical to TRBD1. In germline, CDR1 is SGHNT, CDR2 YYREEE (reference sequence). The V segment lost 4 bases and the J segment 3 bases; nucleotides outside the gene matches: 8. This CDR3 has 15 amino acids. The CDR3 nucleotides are TGTGCCAGCAGCGTCCGGGACAGGCGGGACTATGGCTACACCTTC. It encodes CASSVRDRRDYGYTF.

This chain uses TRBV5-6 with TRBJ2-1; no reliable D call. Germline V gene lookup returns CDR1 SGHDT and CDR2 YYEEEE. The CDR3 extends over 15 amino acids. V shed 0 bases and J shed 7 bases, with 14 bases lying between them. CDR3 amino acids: CASSLGRKSVNEQFF. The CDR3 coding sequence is TGTGCCAGCAGCTTGGGCCGGAAGAGCGTTAATGAGCAGTTCTTC.

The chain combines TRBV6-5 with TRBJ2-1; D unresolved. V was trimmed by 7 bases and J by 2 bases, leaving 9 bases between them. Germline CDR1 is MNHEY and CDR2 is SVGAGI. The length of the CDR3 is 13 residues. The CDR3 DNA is TGTGCCAGCACCCTGGTCACCTACAATGAGCAGTTCTTC. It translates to CASTLVTYNEQFF.

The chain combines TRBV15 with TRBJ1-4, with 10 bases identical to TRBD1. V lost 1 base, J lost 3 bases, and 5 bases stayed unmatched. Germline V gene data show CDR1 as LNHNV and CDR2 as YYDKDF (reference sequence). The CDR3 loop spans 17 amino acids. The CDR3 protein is CATSRGDRGLSNEKLFF. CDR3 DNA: TGTGCCACCAGCAGAGGGGACAGGGGTTTGTCTAATGAAAAACTGTTTTTT.

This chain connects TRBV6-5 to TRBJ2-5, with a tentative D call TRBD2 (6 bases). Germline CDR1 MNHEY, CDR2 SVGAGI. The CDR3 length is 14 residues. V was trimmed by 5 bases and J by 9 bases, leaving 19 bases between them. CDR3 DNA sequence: TGTGCCAGCAGTCACCCTTTACAGCCGGGAGCCCAGTACTTC. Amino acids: CASSHPLQPGAQYF.

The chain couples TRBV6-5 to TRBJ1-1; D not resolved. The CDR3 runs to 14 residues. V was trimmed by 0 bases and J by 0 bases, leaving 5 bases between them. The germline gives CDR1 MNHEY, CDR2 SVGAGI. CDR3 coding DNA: TGTGCCAGCAGTTACTCGCCCCTGAACACTGAAGCTTTCTTT. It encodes CASSYSPLNTEAFF.

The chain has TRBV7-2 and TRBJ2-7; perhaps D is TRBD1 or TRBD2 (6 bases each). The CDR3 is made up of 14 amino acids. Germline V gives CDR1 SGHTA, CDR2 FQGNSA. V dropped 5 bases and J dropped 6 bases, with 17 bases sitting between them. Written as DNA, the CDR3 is TGTGCCAGCAGCCCTCGCGTACAGGGAGGCGAGCAGTACTTC. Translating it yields CASSPRVQGGEQYF.

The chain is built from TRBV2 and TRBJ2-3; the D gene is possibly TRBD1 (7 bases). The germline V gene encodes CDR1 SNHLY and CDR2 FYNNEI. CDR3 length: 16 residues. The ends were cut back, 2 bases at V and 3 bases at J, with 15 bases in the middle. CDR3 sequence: CASSESRAGGTDTQYF. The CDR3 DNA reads TGTGCCAGCAGTGAAAGTCGGGCAGGGGGGACAGATACGCAGTATTTT.

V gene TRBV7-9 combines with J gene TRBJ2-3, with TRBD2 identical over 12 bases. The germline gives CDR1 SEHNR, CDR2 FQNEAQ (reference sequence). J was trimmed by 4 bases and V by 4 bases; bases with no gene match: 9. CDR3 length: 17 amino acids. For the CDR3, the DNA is TGTGCCAGCAGCTCGACTAGCGGGGGCCACTTTGCAGATACGCAGTATTTT. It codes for CASSSTSGGHFADTQYF.

This chain's CDR3 is CASSPLLTGRNTEAFF. The CDR3, as DNA: TGTGCCAGCTCACCATTATTAACAGGGCGAAACACTGAAGCTTTCTTT. V usage is TRBV18 and J usage is TRBJ1-1; maybe TRBD1 (6 bases). Per the germline V gene, CDR1 is KGHSH and CDR2 is LQKENI. Trimming removed 2 bases at V and 2 bases at J, with 15 bases between. CDR3 size: 16 residues. Full variable domain (rest looked up from reference TRBV18 and TRBJ1-1): NAGVMQNPRHLVRRRGQEARLRCSPMKGHSHVYWYRQLPEEGLKFMVYLQKENIIDESGMPKERFSAEFPKEGPSILRIQQVVRGDSAAYFCASSPLLTGRNTEAFFGQGTRLTVV.

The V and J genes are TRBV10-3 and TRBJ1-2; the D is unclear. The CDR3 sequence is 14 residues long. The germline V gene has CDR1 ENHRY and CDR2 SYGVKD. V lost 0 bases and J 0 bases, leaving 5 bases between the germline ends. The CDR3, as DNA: TGTGCCATCAGTGAGTCGAGTCCTAACTATGGCTACACCTTC. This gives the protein CAISESSPNYGYTF.

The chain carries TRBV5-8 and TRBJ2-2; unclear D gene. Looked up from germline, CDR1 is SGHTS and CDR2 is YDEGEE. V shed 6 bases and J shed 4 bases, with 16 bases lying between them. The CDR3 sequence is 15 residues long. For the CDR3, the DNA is TGTGCCAGCACCGCGACCCCTGTACTCACCGGGGAGCTGTTTTTT. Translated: CASTATPVLTGELFF. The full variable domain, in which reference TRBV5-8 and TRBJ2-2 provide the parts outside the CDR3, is EAGVTQSPTHLIKTRGQQATLRCSPISGHTSVYWYQQALGLGLQFLLWYDEGEERNRGNFPPRFSGRQFPNYSSELNVNALELEDSALYLCASTATPVLTGELFFGEGSRLTVL.

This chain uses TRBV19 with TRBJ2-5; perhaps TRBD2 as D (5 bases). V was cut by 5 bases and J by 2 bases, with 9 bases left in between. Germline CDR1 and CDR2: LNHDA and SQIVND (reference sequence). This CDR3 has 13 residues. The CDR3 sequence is CASSYGLQETQYF. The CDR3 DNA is TGTGCCAGTAGTTATGGACTGCAAGAGACCCAGTACTTC. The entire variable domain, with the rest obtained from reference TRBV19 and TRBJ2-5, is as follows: DGGITQSPKYLFRKEGQNVTLSCEQNLNHDAMYWYRQDPGQGLRLIYYSQIVNDFQKGDIAEGYSVSREKKESFPLTVTSAQKNPTAFYLCASSYGLQETQYFGPGTRLLVL.